What follows are 8 T cell receptor beta chains derived from one specimen sequenced in a study of identical twins. TCRdb analysed the 5' RACE reads with MiXCR anew, one entry per CDR3 protein. The sample contains approximately 1.8 million distinct CDR3 sequences, less than 40% of which appear only once. Sequenced sample: cord blood. Source of these receptors: a newborn girl in good health.

CDR3 in DNA: TGCAGCGTTGAAGATCCCGGGCTTGTGAGGACAGATACGCAGTATTTT. Protein: CSVEDPGLVRTDTQYF. The J gene is TRBJ2-3, the V gene TRBV29-1; D uncertain. CDR1 and CDR2 (germline): SQVTM, ANQGSEA. The CDR3 has 16 residues. The V end was cut by 0 bases, the J end by 3 bases, with 16 bases between.

The genes are TRBV6-1 and TRBJ1-1; D not certain. The germline V gene encodes CDR1 MNHNS and CDR2 SASEGT. The CDR3 has 13 amino acids. V lost 7 bases, J lost 0 bases, and 9 bases lay in between. CDR3 sequence: CASTPGVNTEAFF. CDR3 nucleotide sequence: TGTGCCAGCACCCCAGGCGTGAACACTGAAGCTTTCTTT.

The chain combines TRBV4-2 with TRBJ2-3; a possible D gene is TRBD2 (5 bases). This CDR3 is built from 16 residues. CDR1 is LGHNA, CDR2 YNFKEQ, per germline. The ends were cut back, 0 bases at V and 4 bases at J, with 14 bases in the middle. CDR3 sequence reads: CASSQDTGLVADTQYF. For the CDR3, the DNA is TGTGCCAGCAGCCAAGATACGGGGTTGGTGGCAGATACGCAGTATTTT.

This clonotype was seen ten or more times. The rearrangement uses TRBV13 and TRBJ1-2; D call uncertain. The CDR3 consists of 12 residues. From germline, CDR1 is PRHDT and CDR2 FYEKMQ (reference sequence). V lost 1 base and J lost 8, with 8 bases in between. The CDR3 nucleotides are TGTGCCAGCAGCTTAGTGCCAGGAGGCTACACCTTC. Its translation is CASSLVPGGYTF.

V usage is TRBV6-6 and J usage is TRBJ2-1; 9 bases fit TRBD2. Trimming cost V 2 bases and J 9 bases; bases outside gene matches: 8. This CDR3 region has 15 residues. Germline V gene data show CDR1 as MNHNY and CDR2 as SVGAGI (reference sequence). CDR3 sequence reads: CASSYRAGGSGEQFF. The CDR3 nucleotides read TGTGCCAGCAGTTACAGGGCGGGAGGGTCCGGTGAGCAGTTCTTC.

There are a few counts of this clonotype. V and J are TRBV28 and TRBJ2-1, with 7 bases aligning to TRBD1. Looked up from germline, CDR1 is MDHEN and CDR2 is SYDVKM. V trimming: 7 bases; J trimming: 0 bases; junction bases outside the gene matches: 9. This CDR3 contains 16 residues. CDR3 sequence: CASIKQGTPSYNEQFF. The CDR3 nucleotides read TGTGCCAGCATTAAACAGGGGACACCCTCCTACAATGAGCAGTTCTTC.

This clonotype showed up just a few times. The chain combines TRBV11-2 with TRBJ2-1; 8 nucleotides line up with TRBD2. V shed 2 bases and J 4 bases; nucleotides not matched to a gene: 13. This CDR3 region has 18 residues. Germline assignment: CDR1 SGHAT and CDR2 FQNNGV. The CDR3 region is CASSLFRGSGTRYNEQFF. CDR3 DNA sequence: TGTGCCAGCAGCTTATTCAGGGGTAGCGGGACCAGGTACAATGAGCAGTTCTTC.

The gene calls are TRBV20-1 and TRBJ2-7, with a weak D call TRBD2 (5 bases). From germline, CDR1 is DFQATT and CDR2 SNEGSKA (reference sequence). The CDR3 has 14 residues. Trimming left V 8 bases short and J 0 bases short, with 17 bases between. CDR3 sequence: CSLARGPFSYEQYF. CDR3 DNA sequence: TGCAGTTTAGCCCGAGGGCCTTTCTCCTACGAGCAGTACTTC.